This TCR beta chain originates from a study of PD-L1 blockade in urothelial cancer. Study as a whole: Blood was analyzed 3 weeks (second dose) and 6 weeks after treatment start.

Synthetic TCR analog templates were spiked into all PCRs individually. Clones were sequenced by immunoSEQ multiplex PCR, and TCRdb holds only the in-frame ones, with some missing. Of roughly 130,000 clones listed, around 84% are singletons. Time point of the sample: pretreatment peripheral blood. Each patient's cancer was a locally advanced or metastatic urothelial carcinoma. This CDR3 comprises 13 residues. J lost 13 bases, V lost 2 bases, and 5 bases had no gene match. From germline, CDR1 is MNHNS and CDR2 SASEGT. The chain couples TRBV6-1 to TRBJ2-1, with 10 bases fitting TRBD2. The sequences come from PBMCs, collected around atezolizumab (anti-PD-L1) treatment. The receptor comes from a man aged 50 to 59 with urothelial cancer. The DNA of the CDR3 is TGTGCCAGCAGTGAAAGTCCTAGCGGGAGACAGTTCTTC. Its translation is CASSESPSGRQFF.